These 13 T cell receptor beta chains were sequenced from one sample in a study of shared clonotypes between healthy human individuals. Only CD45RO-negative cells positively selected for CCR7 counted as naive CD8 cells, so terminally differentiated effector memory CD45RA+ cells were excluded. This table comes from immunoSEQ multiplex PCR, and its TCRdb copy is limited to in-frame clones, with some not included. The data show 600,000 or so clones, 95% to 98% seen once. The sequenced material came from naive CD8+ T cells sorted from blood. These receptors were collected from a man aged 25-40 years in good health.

CDR3 residues: CASSQDEWTGTGELFF. The CDR3 region has the DNA TGTGCCAGCAGCCAAGATGAATGGACGGGCACCGGGGAGCTGTTTTTT. J is TRBJ2-2 and V is TRBV4-2; D gene unclear. Germline V gene lookup returns CDR1 LGHNA and CDR2 YNFKEQ. CDR3 length equals 16 residues. V gave up 0 bases and J gave up 4 bases, with 12 bases separating them.

In DNA form, the CDR3 reads TGTGCCAGCAGCTTAGCTTGGGGGAACACTGAAGCTTTCTTT. The encoded protein is CASSLAWGNTEAFF. The chain is built from TRBV7-9 and TRBJ1-1; D uncertain. This CDR3 region has 14 residues. Between the trimmed V and J ends, which lost 0 bases and 1 base, there was a span of 6 bases. Germline V lookup: CDR1 SEHNR, CDR2 FQNEAQ (reference sequence).

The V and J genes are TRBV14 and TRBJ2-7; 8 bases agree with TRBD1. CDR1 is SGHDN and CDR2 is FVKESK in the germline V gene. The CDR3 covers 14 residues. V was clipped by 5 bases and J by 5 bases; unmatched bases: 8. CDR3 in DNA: TGTGCCAGCAGCTTAAGGACAGGGTCCCACGAGCAGTACTTC. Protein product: CASSLRTGSHEQYF. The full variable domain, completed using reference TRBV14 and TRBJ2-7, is EAGVTQFPSHSVIEKGQTVTLRCDPISGHDNLYWYRRVMGKEIKFLLHFVKESKQDESGMPNNRFLAERTGGTYSTLKVQPAELEDSGVYFCASSLRTGSHEQYFGPGTRLTVT.

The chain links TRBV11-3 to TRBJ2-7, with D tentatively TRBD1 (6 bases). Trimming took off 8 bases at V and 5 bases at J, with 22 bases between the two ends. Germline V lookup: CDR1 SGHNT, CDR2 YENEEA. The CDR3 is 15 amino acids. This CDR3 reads CASSLGGMYTHEQYF. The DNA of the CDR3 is TGTGCCAGCTCCTTAGGGGGTATGTACACCCACGAGCAGTACTTC.

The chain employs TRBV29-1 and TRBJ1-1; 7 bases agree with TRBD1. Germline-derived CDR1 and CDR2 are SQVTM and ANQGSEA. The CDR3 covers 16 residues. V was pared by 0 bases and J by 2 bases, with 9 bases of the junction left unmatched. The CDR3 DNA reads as TGCAGCGTTGAAGATCCTGCAGGGGGGGTCAACACTGAAGCTTTCTTT. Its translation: CSVEDPAGGVNTEAFF.

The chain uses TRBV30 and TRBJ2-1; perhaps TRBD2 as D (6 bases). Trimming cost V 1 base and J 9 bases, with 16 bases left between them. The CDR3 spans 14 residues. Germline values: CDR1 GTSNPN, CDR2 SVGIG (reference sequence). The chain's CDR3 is CAWSAVGRDGEQFF. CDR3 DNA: TGTGCCTGGAGTGCTGTTGGGCGGGATGGTGAGCAGTTCTTC.

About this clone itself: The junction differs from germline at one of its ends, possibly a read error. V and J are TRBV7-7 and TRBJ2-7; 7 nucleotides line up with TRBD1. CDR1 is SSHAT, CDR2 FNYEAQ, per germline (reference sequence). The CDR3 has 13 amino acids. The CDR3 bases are TGTGCTAGCAGCCTTGAACAGGGGACCGAGCAGTACTTC. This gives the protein CASSLEQGTEQYF.

The CDR3 bases are TGTGCCAGCAGCTCCGGGGCCTCGACTAGTTCGCACGAGCAGTACTTC. Its protein product is CASSSGASTSSHEQYF. The chain links TRBV13 to TRBJ2-7; perhaps TRBD2 as D (6 bases). V gave up 4 bases and J gave up 5 bases, with 21 bases separating them. The CDR3 runs 16 residues. CDR1 and CDR2 (germline): PRHDT, FYEKMQ (reference sequence).

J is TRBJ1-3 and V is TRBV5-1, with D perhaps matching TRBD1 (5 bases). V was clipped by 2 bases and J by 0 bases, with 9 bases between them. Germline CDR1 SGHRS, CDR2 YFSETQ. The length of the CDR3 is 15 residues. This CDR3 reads CASSFDSTSGNTIYF. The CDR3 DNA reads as TGCGCCAGCAGCTTCGACAGCACCTCTGGAAACACCATATATTTT.

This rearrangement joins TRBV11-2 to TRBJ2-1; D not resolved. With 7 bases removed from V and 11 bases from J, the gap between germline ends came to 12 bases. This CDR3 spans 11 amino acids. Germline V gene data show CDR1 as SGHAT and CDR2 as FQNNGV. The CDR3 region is CASTLLDQQFF. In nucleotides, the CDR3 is TGTGCCAGCACCCTCCTGGACCAGCAGTTCTTC.

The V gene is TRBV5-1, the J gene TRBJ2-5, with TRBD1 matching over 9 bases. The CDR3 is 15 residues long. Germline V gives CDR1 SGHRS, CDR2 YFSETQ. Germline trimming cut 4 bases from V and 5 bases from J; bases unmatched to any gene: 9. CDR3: CASSGRTGGGETQYF. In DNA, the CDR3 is TGCGCCAGCAGCGGGCGAACAGGGGGCGGCGAGACCCAGTACTTC.

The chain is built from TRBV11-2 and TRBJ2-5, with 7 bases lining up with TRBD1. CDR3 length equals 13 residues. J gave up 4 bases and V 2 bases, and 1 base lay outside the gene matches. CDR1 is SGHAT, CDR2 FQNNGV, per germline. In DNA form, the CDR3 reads TGTGCCAGCAGCTTATGGACAGGAGAGACCCAGTACTTC. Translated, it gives CASSLWTGETQYF.

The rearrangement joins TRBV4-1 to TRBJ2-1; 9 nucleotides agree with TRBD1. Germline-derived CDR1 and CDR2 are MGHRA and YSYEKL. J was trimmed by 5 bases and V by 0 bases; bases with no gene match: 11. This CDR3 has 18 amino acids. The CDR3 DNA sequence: TGCGCCAGCAGCCAAGACCCTCCGTCCGGGACAGGGAACAATGAGCAGTTCTTC. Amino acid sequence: CASSQDPPSGTGNNEQFF.